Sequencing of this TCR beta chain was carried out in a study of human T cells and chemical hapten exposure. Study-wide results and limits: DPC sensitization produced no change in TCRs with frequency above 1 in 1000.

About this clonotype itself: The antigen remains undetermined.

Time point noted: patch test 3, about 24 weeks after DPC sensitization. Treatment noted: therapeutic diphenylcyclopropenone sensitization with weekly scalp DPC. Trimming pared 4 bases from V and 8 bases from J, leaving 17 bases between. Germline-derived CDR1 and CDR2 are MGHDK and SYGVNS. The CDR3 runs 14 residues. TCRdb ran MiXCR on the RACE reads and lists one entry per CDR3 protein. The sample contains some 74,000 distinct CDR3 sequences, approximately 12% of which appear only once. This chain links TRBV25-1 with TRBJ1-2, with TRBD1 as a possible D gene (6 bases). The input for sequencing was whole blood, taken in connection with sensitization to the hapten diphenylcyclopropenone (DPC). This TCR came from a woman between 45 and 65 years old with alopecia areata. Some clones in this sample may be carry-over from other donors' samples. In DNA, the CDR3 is TGTGCCAGCAGTGCGACAGGATTTTCGGTCGGCTACACCTTC. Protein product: CASSATGFSVGYTF.